This T cell receptor beta chain was sequenced during a study of cytomegalovirus exposure and HLA in healthy donors. Findings and limits, study-wide: High sensitivity and specificity were reportedly achieved when the classifier diagnosed cytomegalovirus status. Later genetic work tied a missense DCLRE1C variant to beta-chain V and J trimming. A few chains tied to CMV proved CMV antigen-specific in vitro. Most subjects' HLA-A and HLA-B alleles were reportedly predicted from TCR beta sequences.

Primers for the PCR totalled 60 Vbeta and 13 Jbeta. TCRdb keeps only in-frame clones here, not all; method: immunoSEQ multiplex PCR. The sample lists some 210,000 clones, 60% to 80% occurring once. To note about this clone: Its matching antigen is unknown.

The CDR3 contains 15 residues. The germline gives CDR1 SGHRS, CDR2 YFSETQ. V lost 6 bases to trimming and J lost 7 bases, with 20 bases between them. Sequenced: PBMCs. The source of this sequence is a male donor in good health and CMV-seronegative. The rearrangement links TRBV5-1 to TRBJ2-1, with D perhaps TRBD1 (5 bases). CDR3 nucleotide sequence: TGCGCCAGCAACGTAGGGGCCCGTATCACAAATGAGCAGTTCTTC. This codes for CASNVGARITNEQFF.